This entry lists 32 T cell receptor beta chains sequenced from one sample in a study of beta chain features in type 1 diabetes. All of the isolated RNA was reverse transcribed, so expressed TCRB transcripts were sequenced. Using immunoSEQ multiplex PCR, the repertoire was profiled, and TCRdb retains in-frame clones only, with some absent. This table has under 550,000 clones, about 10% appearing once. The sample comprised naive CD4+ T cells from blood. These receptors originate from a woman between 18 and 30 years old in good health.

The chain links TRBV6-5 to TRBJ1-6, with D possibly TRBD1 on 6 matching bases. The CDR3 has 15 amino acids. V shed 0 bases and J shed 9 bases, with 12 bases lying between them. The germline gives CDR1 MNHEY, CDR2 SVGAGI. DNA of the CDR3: TGTGCCAGCAGTTACTCTGCTGGGGGCGGTTCACCCCTCCACTTT. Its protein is CASSYSAGGGSPLHF.

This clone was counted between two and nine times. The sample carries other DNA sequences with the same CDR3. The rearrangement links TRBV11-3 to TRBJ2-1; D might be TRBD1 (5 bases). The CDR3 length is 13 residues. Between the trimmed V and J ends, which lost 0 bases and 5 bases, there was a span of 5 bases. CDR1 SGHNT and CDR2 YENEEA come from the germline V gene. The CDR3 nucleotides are TGTGCCAGCAGCTTAGACAGGGACAATGAGCAGTTCTTC. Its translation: CASSLDRDNEQFF. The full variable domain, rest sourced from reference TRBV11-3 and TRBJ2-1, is EAGVVQSPRYKIIEKKQPVAFWCNPISGHNTLYWYLQNLGQGPELLIRYENEEAVDDSQLPKDRFSAERLKGVDSTLKIQPAELGDSAVYLCASSLDRDNEQFFGPGTRLTVL.

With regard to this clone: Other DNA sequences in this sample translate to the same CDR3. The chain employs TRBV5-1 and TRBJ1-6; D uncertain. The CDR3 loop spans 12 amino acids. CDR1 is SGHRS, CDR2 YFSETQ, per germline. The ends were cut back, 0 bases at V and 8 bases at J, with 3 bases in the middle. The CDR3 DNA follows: TGCGCCAGCAGCTTGGGGGATTCACCCCTCCACTTT. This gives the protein CASSLGDSPLHF. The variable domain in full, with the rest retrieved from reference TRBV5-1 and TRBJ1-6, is KAGVTQTPRYLIKTRGQQVTLSCSPISGHRSVSWYQQTPGQGLQFLFEYFSETQRNKGNFPGRFSGRQFSNSRSEMNVSTLELGDSALYLCASSLGDSPLHFGNGTRLTVT.

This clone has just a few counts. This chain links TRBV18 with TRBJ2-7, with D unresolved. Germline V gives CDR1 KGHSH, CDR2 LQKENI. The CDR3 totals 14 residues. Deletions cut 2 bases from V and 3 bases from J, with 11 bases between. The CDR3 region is CASSPANRHYEQYV. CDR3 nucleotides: TGTGCCAGCTCACCAGCGAACCGACACTACGAGCAGTACGTC.

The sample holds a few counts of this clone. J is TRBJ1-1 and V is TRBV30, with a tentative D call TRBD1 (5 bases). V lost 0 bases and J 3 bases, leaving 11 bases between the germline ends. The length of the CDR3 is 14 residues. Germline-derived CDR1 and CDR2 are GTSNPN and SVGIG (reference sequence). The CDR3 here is CAWSVIREDTEAFF. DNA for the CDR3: TGTGCCTGGAGTGTAATCAGGGAGGACACTGAAGCTTTCTTT.

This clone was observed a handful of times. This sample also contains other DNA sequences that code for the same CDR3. The CDR3 sequence is CASSLTGANTEAFF. The CDR3 bases are TGTGCCAGCAGCCTCACAGGGGCCAACACTGAAGCTTTCTTT. V is TRBV7-9 and J is TRBJ1-1, with 7 bases that match TRBD1. V lost 5 bases, J lost 2 bases, and 5 bases stayed unmatched. The CDR3 loop spans 14 amino acids. Germline V gene data show CDR1 as SEHNR and CDR2 as FQNEAQ (reference sequence).

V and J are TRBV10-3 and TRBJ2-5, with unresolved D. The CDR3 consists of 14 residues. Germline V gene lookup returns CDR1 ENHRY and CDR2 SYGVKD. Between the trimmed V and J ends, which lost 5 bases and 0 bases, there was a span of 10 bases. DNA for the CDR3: TGTGCCATCAGTAGTCGGACGGACCAAGAGACCCAGTACTTC. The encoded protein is CAISSRTDQETQYF.

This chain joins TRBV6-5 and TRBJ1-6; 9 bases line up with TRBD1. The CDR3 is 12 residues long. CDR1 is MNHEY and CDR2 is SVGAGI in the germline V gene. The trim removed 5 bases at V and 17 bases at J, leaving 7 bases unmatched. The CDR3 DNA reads TGTGCCAGCAGTCCGGGACAGGGATGGATCCACTTT. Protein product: CASSPGQGWIHF.

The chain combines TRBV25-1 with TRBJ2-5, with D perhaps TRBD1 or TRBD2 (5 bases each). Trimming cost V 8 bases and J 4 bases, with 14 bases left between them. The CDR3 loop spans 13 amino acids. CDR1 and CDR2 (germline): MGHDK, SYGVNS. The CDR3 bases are TGTGCCAGCGCGATTAGGGACCTAGAGACCCAGTACTTC. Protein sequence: CASAIRDLETQYF.

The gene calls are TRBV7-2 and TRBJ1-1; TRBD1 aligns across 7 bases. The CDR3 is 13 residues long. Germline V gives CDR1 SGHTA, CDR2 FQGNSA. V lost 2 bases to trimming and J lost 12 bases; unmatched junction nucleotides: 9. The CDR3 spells CASSLRDSPIPFF. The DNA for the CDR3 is TGTGCCAGCAGCTTACGGGACAGCCCCATCCCTTTCTTT.

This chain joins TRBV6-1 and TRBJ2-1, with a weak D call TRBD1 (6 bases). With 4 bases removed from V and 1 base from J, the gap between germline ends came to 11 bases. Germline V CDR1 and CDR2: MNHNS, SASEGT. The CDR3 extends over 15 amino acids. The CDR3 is CASSARQDSYNEQFF. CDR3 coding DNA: TGTGCCAGCAGTGCCCGACAGGATTCCTACAATGAGCAGTTCTTC.

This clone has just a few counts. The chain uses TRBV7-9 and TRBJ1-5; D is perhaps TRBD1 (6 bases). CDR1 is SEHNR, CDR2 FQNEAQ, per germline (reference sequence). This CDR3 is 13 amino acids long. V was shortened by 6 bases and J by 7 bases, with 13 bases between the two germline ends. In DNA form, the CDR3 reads TGTGCCAGCAGTCCTACAGGGATGCAGCCCCAGCATTTT. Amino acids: CASSPTGMQPQHF.

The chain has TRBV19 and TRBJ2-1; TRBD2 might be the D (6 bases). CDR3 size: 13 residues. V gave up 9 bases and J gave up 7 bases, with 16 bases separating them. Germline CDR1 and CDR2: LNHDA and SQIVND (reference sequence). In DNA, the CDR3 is TGTGCCAGCGGATCGGGAGCCTCGAATGAGCAGTTCTTC. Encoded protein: CASGSGASNEQFF.

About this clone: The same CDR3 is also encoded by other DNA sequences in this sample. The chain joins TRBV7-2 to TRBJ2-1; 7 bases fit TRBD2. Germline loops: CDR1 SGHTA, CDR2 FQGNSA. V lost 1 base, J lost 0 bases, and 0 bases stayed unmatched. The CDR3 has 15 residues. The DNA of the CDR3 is TGTGCCAGCAGCTTAGGCGGGGGCTCCTACAATGAGCAGTTCTTC. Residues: CASSLGGGSYNEQFF.

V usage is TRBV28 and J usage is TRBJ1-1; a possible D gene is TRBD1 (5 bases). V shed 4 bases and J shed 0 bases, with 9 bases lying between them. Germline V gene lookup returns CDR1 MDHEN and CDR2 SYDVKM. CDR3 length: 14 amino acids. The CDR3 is CASSSRGLNTEAFF. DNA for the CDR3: TGTGCCAGCAGTTCGAGGGGTCTGAACACTGAAGCTTTCTTT.

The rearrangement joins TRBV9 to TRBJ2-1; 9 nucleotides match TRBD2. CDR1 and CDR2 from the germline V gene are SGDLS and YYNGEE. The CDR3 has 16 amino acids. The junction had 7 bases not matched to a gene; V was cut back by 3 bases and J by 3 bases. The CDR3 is CASSAGSGGIYNEQFF. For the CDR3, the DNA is TGTGCCAGCAGCGCCGGTAGCGGGGGAATCTACAATGAGCAGTTCTTC.

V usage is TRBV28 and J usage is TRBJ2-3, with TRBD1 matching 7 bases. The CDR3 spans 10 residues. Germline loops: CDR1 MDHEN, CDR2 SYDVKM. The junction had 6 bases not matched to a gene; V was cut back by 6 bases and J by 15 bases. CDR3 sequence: CASREGALYF. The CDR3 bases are TGTGCCAGCAGAGAGGGGGCTTTATATTTT.

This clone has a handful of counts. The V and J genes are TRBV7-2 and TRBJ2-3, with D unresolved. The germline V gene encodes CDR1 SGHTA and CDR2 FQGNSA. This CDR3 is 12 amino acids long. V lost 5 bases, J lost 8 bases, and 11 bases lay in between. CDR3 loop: CASSPDFGTQYF. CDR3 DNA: TGTGCCAGCAGCCCCGACTTTGGTACGCAGTATTTT.

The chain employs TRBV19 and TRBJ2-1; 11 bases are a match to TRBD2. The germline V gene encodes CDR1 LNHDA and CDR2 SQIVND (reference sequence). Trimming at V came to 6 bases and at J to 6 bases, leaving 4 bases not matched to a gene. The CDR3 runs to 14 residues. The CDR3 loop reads CASRNLAGGNEQFF. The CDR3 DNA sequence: TGTGCCAGTAGGAACCTAGCGGGAGGCAATGAGCAGTTCTTC.

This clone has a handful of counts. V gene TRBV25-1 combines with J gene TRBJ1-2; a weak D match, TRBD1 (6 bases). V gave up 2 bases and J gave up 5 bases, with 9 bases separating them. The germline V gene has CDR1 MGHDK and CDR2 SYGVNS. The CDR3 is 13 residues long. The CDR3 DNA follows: TGTGCCAGCAGTGAACGGACAGTGTATGGCTACACCTTC. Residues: CASSERTVYGYTF.

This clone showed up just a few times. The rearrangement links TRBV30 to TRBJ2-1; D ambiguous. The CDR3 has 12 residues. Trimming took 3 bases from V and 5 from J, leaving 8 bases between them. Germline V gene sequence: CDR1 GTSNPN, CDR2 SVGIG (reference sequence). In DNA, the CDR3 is TGTGCCTGGAGAGGTAGGGACAATGAGCAGTTCTTC. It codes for CAWRGRDNEQFF.

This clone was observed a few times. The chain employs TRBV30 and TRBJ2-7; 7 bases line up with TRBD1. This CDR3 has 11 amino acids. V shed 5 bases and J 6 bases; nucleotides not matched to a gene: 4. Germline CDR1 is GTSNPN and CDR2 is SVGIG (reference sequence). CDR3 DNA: TGTGCCTGGGGACAGGCGGGCGAGCAGTACTTC. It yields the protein CAWGQAGEQYF.

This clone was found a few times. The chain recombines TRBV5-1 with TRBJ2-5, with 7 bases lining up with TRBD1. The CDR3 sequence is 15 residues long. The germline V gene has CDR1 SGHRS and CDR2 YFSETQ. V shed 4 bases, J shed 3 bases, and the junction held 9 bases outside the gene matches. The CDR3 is CASSQGGQLEETQYF. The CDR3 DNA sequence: TGCGCCAGCAGCCAAGGGGGACAGCTAGAAGAGACCCAGTACTTC.

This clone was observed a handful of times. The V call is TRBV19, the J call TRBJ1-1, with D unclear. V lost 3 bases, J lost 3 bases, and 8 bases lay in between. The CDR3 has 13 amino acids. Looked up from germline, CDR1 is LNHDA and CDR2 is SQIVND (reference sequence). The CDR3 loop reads CASSMNGDTEAFF. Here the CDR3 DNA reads TGTGCCAGTAGTATGAATGGGGACACTGAAGCTTTCTTT.

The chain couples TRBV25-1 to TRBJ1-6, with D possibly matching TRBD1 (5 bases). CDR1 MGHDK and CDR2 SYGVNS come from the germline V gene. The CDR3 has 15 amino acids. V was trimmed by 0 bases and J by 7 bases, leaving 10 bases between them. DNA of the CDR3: TGTGCCAGCAGTGAATACCGGGGGAAAAATTCACCCCTCCACTTT. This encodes CASSEYRGKNSPLHF.

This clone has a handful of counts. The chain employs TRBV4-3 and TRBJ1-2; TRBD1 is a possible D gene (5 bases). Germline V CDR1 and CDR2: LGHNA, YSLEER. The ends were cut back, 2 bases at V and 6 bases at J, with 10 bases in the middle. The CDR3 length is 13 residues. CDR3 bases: TGCGCCAGCAGCCAACAGGGTGGGAATGGCTACACCTTC. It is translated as CASSQQGGNGYTF.

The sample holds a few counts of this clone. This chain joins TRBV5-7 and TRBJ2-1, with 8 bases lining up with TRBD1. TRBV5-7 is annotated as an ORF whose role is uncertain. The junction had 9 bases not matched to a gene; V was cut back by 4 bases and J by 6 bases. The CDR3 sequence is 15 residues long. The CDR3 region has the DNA TGTGCCAGCAGCCCCCGGGACAGGACTTGCAATGAGCAGTTCTTC. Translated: CASSPRDRTCNEQFF.

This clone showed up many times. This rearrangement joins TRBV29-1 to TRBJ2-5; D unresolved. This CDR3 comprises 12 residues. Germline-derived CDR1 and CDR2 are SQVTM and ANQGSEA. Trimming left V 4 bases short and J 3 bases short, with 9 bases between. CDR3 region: CSVVVGKETQYF. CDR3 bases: TGCAGCGTTGTTGTGGGGAAAGAGACCCAGTACTTC.

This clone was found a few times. CDR3 protein: CASRMTGTAIYGYTF. DNA of the CDR3: TGTGCCAGCAGAATGACCGGGACGGCGATCTATGGCTACACCTTC. The J gene is TRBJ1-2, the V gene TRBV7-2; weak D call: TRBD1 (5 bases). The CDR3 totals 15 residues. Germline lookup yields CDR1 SGHTA and CDR2 FQGNSA. Trimming took off 6 bases at V and 4 bases at J, with 18 bases between the two ends.

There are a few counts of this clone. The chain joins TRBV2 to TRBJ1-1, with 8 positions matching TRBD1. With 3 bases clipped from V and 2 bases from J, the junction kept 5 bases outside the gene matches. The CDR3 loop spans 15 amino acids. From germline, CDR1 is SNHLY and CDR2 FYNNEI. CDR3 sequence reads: CASSDQGARNTEAFF. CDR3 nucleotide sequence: TGTGCCAGCAGTGATCAGGGGGCGAGAAACACTGAAGCTTTCTTT. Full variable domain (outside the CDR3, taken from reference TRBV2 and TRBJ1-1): EPEVTQTPSHQVTQMGQEVILRCVPISNHLYFYWYRQILGQKVEFLVSFYNNEISEKSEIFDDQFSVERPDGSNFTLKIRSTKLEDSAMYFCASSDQGARNTEAFFGQGTRLTVV.

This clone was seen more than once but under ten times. The CDR3 loop is CATSRWGQDQETQYF. In DNA, the CDR3 is TGTGCCACCAGCAGGTGGGGACAGGACCAAGAGACCCAGTACTTC. The J gene is TRBJ2-5, the V gene TRBV15; 8 bases are a match to TRBD1. The CDR3 contains 15 residues. Trimming cost V 3 bases and J 0 bases; bases outside gene matches: 3. Germline CDR1 is LNHNV and CDR2 is YYDKDF (reference sequence).

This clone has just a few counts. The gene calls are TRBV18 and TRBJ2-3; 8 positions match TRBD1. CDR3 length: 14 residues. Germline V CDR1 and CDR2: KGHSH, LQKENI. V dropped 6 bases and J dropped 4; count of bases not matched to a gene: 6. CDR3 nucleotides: TGTGCCAGCTCCCACGGACAGGGTGCAGATACGCAGTATTTT. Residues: CASSHGQGADTQYF.